The clone carrying this T cell receptor (beta chain) was detected ten times or more. The CDR3 is 13 amino acids. The V end was cut by 3 bases, the J end by 4 bases, with 10 bases between. Germline loops: CDR1 DFQATT, CDR2 SNEGSKA (reference sequence). Combining a sample-barcoded 5' primer with a J-beta primer mix, a second PCR ran for about 7 to 12 cycles. One entry per CDR3 protein, called by TCRdb with MiXCR from the 5' RACE reads. The data show about 690,000 distinct CDR3 sequences, approximately 40% seen once. This entry belongs to a study of blood T cells in healthy people across ages. Sequenced: blood. This clonotype was obtained from a man older than 75 in good health. The chain links TRBV20-1 to TRBJ1-5; D call uncertain. CDR3 loop: CSARVLENQPQHF. In DNA, the CDR3 is TGCAGTGCTAGGGTGTTAGAGAATCAGCCCCAGCATTTT.